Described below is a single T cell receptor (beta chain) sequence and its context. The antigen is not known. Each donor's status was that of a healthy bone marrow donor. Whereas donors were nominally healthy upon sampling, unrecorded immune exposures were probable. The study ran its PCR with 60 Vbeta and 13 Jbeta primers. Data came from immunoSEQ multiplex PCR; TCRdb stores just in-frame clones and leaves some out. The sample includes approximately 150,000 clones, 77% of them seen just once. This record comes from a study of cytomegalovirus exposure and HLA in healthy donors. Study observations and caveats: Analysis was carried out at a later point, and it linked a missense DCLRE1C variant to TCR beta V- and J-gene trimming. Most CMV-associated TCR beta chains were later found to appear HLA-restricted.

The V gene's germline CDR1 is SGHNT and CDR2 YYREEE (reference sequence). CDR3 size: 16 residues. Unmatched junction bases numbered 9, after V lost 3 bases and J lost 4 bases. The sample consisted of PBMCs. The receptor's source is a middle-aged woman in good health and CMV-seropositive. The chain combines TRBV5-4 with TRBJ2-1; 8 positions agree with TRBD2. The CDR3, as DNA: TGTGCCAGCAGCTCCCGAACTAGCGGTCTTTACAATGAGCAGTTCTTC. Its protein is CASSSRTSGLYNEQFF.